The clone carrying this T cell receptor (beta chain) came up a few times. Clones were sequenced by immunoSEQ multiplex PCR, and TCRdb holds only the in-frame ones, with some missing. The sample carries approximately 130,000 clones, around 90% recorded once. With 2 bases removed from V and 1 base from J, the gap between germline ends came to 9 bases. The CDR3 totals 14 residues. Germline V gives CDR1 GTSNPN, CDR2 SVGIG (reference sequence). This sample was taken from a study of blood T cell repertoires in COVID-19. Study information: The study drew acute and convalescent COVID-19 samples from the United States, Italy and Spain. In each case, the material was cDNA or gDNA derived from T cells, B-cell-depleted T cells, or PBMCs.

Source material: peripheral blood. The chain is built from TRBV30 and TRBJ1-5, with D uncertain. This TCR came from a human donor in a cohort sampled during active COVID-19. The chain's CDR3 is CAWSTGISNQPQHF. CDR3 bases: TGTGCCTGGAGTACGGGAATCAGCAATCAGCCCCAGCATTTT. The entire variable domain, with the rest obtained from reference TRBV30 and TRBJ1-5, is as follows: SQTIHQWPATLVQPVGSPLSLECTVEGTSNPNLYWYRQAAGRGLQLLFYSVGIGQISSEVPQNLSASRPQDRQFILSSKKLLLSDSGFYLCAWSTGISNQPQHFGDGTRLSIL.